This entry lists 25 T cell receptor beta chains sequenced from one sample in a study of cytomegalovirus exposure and HLA in healthy donors. 13 Jbeta primers and 60 Vbeta primers were used for the PCR. Some clones are missing from TCRdb's copy, which holds only in-frame ones; the method was immunoSEQ multiplex PCR. The sample yields 75,000 to 100,000 clones, approximately 70% seen once. The material sequenced was PBMCs. The origin of the receptors is a man aged 35-49 years in good health and CMV-seronegative.

The V and J genes are TRBV5-6 and TRBJ2-5; 7 bases agree with TRBD1. This CDR3 spans 14 amino acids. Germline loops: CDR1 SGHDT, CDR2 YYEEEE. Losses at the gene ends were 0 bases for V and 10 bases for J; bases not matched to a gene: 9. CDR3: CASSLAGPPGGQYF. CDR3 coding DNA: TGTGCCAGCAGCTTGGCGGGGCCCCCAGGGGGCCAGTACTTC.

The chain joins TRBV5-1 to TRBJ2-7; no clear D gene. Germline loops: CDR1 SGHRS, CDR2 YFSETQ. The V gene lost 5 bases and the J gene lost 4 bases, with 10 bases spanning the gap. This CDR3 spans 12 amino acids. The CDR3 protein is CASRAGQYEQYF. The CDR3 DNA reads TGCGCCAGCAGGGCAGGTCAGTACGAGCAGTACTTC.

The chain employs TRBV11-2 and TRBJ2-3, with 14 bases that match TRBD2. Germline values: CDR1 SGHAT, CDR2 FQNNGV. Trimming cost V 5 bases and J 6 bases; bases outside gene matches: 4. The CDR3 sequence is 15 residues long. CDR3 sequence (DNA): TGTGCCAGCAGCCTCGGGACTAGCGGGGGTGATACGCAGTATTTT. It encodes CASSLGTSGGDTQYF.

This chain joins TRBV9 and TRBJ1-2, with TRBD1 identical over 9 bases. The germline V gene encodes CDR1 SGDLS and CDR2 YYNGEE. The CDR3 is made up of 15 amino acids. V dropped 0 bases and J dropped 8; count of bases not matched to a gene: 8. CDR3 residues: CASSVDGTGNWGYTF. In DNA, the CDR3 is TGTGCCAGCAGCGTAGATGGGACAGGGAATTGGGGCTACACCTTC.

This rearrangement joins TRBV5-1 to TRBJ2-2; no clear D. The CDR3 is 16 residues long. V shed 0 bases and J shed 1 base, with 10 bases lying between them. Germline V gene data show CDR1 as SGHRS and CDR2 as YFSETQ. The DNA of the CDR3 is TGCGCCAGCAGCTTGGCCCATGGGCTGAACACCGGGGAGCTGTTTTTT. As protein: CASSLAHGLNTGELFF. The whole variable domain, remainder taken from reference TRBV5-1 and TRBJ2-2, is KAGVTQTPRYLIKTRGQQVTLSCSPISGHRSVSWYQQTPGQGLQFLFEYFSETQRNKGNFPGRFSGRQFSNSRSEMNVSTLELGDSALYLCASSLAHGLNTGELFFGEGSRLTVL.

This clone was found a few times. The rearrangement uses TRBV7-2 and TRBJ1-4, with D possibly TRBD1 on 5 matching bases. The V end lost 7 bases, the J end lost 6 bases, and 15 bases lay between the germline ends. This CDR3 comprises 14 residues. Germline CDR1 and CDR2: SGHTA and FQGNSA. In DNA form, the CDR3 reads TGTGCCAGCAAGGATAAACGGGGGGATGAAAAACTGTTTTTT. This sequence encodes CASKDKRGDEKLFF.

The rearrangement links TRBV10-3 to TRBJ2-7; D unclear. The CDR3 covers 14 residues. The V end was cut by 0 bases, the J end by 5 bases, with 11 bases between. From germline, CDR1 is ENHRY and CDR2 SYGVKD. The CDR3 nucleotides read TGTGCCATCAGTGAGTCGGCGGATCGGGACGAGCAGTACTTC. It specifies CAISESADRDEQYF.

CDR3 region: CATSRATGGGGYTF. In DNA, the CDR3 is TGTGCCACCAGCAGAGCGACAGGGGGCGGTGGCTACACCTTC. V and J are TRBV15 and TRBJ1-2; 10 nucleotides line up with TRBD1. The V segment lost 1 base and the J segment 7 bases; nucleotides outside the gene matches: 3. The CDR3 is made up of 14 amino acids. The germline V gene has CDR1 LNHNV and CDR2 YYDKDF (reference sequence).

The rearrangement joins TRBV19 to TRBJ1-4; 8 bases align to TRBD1. V dropped 6 bases and J dropped 5; count of bases not matched to a gene: 20. This CDR3 region has 19 residues. Germline V CDR1 and CDR2: LNHDA, SQIVND (reference sequence). DNA for the CDR3: TGTGCCAGTAGCCCGACCCAAGGACAGGGTCGGCTTGAGAATGAAAAACTGTTTTTT. This gives the protein CASSPTQGQGRLENEKLFF.

The chain has TRBV7-6 and TRBJ2-7, with 9 bases identical to TRBD2. V lost 0 bases and J lost 7; bases outside the gene matches: 10. The CDR3 totals 16 residues. Germline assignment: CDR1 SGHVS and CDR2 FNYEAQ. CDR3 residues: CASSLAPGTSLKEQYF. The CDR3 DNA is TGTGCCAGCAGCTTAGCTCCCGGGACTAGCCTTAAGGAGCAGTACTTC.

This clone has only a few counts. The chain combines TRBV19 with TRBJ1-6; D possibly corresponds to TRBD1 (5 bases). Trimming removed 8 bases from V and 7 bases from J, with 12 bases in between. The CDR3 has 13 residues. Per germline, CDR1 LNHDA and CDR2 SQIVND (reference sequence). The CDR3 DNA is TGTGCCAGTGAAGCGACAGTGAATTCACCCCTCCACTTT. The encoded protein is CASEATVNSPLHF.

V gene TRBV7-9 combines with J gene TRBJ2-5, with 7 bases identical to TRBD2. This CDR3 comprises 15 residues. Trimming at V came to 2 bases and at J to 5 bases, leaving 8 bases not matched to a gene. In germline, CDR1 is SEHNR, CDR2 FQNEAQ (reference sequence). In DNA, the CDR3 is TGTGCCAGCAGCTTATCTTACGGGGAGGGGGAGACCCAGTACTTC. Translation: CASSLSYGEGETQYF.

DNA of the CDR3: TGTGCCAGCTCACTCGGGACAGATGAGCAGTTCTTC. As protein: CASSLGTDEQFF. V and J are TRBV18 and TRBJ2-1; 7 bases line up with TRBD1. V was clipped by 4 bases and J by 8 bases; unmatched bases: 2. CDR1 KGHSH and CDR2 LQKENI come from the germline V gene. The CDR3 consists of 12 residues. Using reference TRBV18 and TRBJ2-1 for the parts outside the CDR3, the full variable domain is NAGVMQNPRHLVRRRGQEARLRCSPMKGHSHVYWYRQLPEEGLKFMVYLQKENIIDESGMPKERFSAEFPKEGPSILRIQQVVRGDSAAYFCASSLGTDEQFFGPGTRLTVL.

The J gene is TRBJ1-1, the V gene TRBV5-1, with TRBD1 identical over 7 bases. This CDR3 is 15 amino acids long. Germline V CDR1 and CDR2: SGHRS, YFSETQ. The V gene end was trimmed by 5 bases and the J gene end by 0 bases; junction bases not matched to a gene: 7. The CDR3 region has the DNA TGCGCCAGCAGACGGACAGGAAACATGAACACTGAAGCTTTCTTT. Amino acid sequence: CASRRTGNMNTEAFF.

The CDR3 nucleotides are TGTGCCAGCAGTGGTTATTCCGGGACAGGGTTTAACGAGCAGTACTTC. It encodes CASSGYSGTGFNEQYF. The chain couples TRBV25-1 to TRBJ2-7; 9 bases map to TRBD1. In germline, CDR1 is MGHDK, CDR2 SYGVNS. This CDR3 has 16 residues. With 4 bases clipped from V and 5 bases from J, the junction kept 12 bases outside the gene matches.

About this clone itself: The sample carries other DNA sequences with the same CDR3. This chain connects TRBV7-2 to TRBJ2-1; maybe TRBD1 (6 bases). CDR1 and CDR2 from the germline V gene are SGHTA and FQGNSA. The V gene lost 5 bases and the J gene lost 0 bases, with 11 bases spanning the gap. This CDR3 contains 15 residues. CDR3 loop: CASSLRGSSYNEQFF. CDR3 DNA: TGTGCCAGCAGCCTAAGGGGGAGCTCCTACAATGAGCAGTTCTTC.

V usage is TRBV6-5 and J usage is TRBJ2-7, with D possibly matching TRBD1 (6 bases). The length of the CDR3 is 16 residues. V was pared by 0 bases and J by 0 bases, with 12 bases between. Germline CDR1 MNHEY, CDR2 SVGAGI. The CDR3 protein is CASSYSSRGYSYEQYF. The CDR3 DNA reads TGTGCCAGCAGTTACTCATCGAGGGGGTACTCCTACGAGCAGTACTTC.

This clone has a single count. The same CDR3 is also encoded by other DNA sequences in this sample. The rearrangement uses TRBV7-2 and TRBJ2-7, with 11 bases that match TRBD2. The CDR3 is 16 amino acids. The germline V gene encodes CDR1 SGHTA and CDR2 FQGNSA. Unmatched junction bases numbered 2, after V lost 1 base and J lost 0 bases. CDR3 loop: CASSLVLAGGSYEQYF. The CDR3 DNA is TGTGCCAGCAGCTTAGTGCTAGCGGGGGGCTCCTACGAGCAGTACTTC.

The chain links TRBV5-1 to TRBJ1-5, with 7 bases identical to TRBD1. V was clipped by 4 bases and J by 7 bases; unmatched bases: 5. The CDR3 runs to 13 residues. Germline V gene lookup returns CDR1 SGHRS and CDR2 YFSETQ. CDR3 in amino acids: CASSVDRDQPQHF. CDR3 DNA: TGCGCCAGCAGCGTAGACAGGGACCAGCCCCAGCATTTT.

The chain employs TRBV4-1 and TRBJ2-7, with D perhaps matching TRBD1 (7 bases). Germline V gene data show CDR1 as MGHRA and CDR2 as YSYEKL. CDR3 length: 15 amino acids. Trimming stripped 4 bases from V and 3 bases from J, with 16 bases between. The DNA of the CDR3 is TGCGCCAGCAGCCGCTTGTCCAGGGGGGACTACGAGCAGTACTTC. It translates to CASSRLSRGDYEQYF.

The rearrangement uses TRBV5-1 and TRBJ2-1; D unresolved. CDR1 SGHRS and CDR2 YFSETQ come from the germline V gene. Trimming left V 1 base short and J 8 bases short, with 13 bases between. The length of the CDR3 is 14 residues. The CDR3 region is CASSLKVVRDEQFF. CDR3 nucleotides: TGCGCCAGCAGCTTGAAAGTGGTCCGAGATGAGCAGTTCTTC.

This clone was seen just once. The rearrangement joins TRBV14 to TRBJ2-3, with 8 nucleotides matching TRBD1. Germline V CDR1 and CDR2: SGHDN, FVKESK. The CDR3 extends over 16 amino acids. J was trimmed by 4 bases and V by 0 bases; bases with no gene match: 6. CDR3 residues: CASSQDPGGYADTQYF. DNA of the CDR3: TGTGCCAGCAGCCAAGATCCAGGGGGCTATGCAGATACGCAGTATTTT.

The genes are TRBV7-6 and TRBJ2-7, with 7 bases that match TRBD2. The CDR3 is 16 residues long. Germline loops: CDR1 SGHVS, CDR2 FNYEAQ. J was trimmed by 3 bases and V by 3 bases; bases with no gene match: 11. CDR3 residues: CASSLGLGGMSYEQYF. The DNA for the CDR3 is TGTGCCAGCAGCTTGGGGTTGGGAGGGATGAGCTACGAGCAGTACTTC.

The CDR3 reads CASSLPQGAEDEQFF. The CDR3 nucleotides read TGTGCCAGCAGCTTACCACAGGGGGCTGAGGATGAGCAGTTCTTC. This chain uses TRBV7-9 with TRBJ2-1, with 9 bases identical to TRBD1. The V segment lost 2 bases and the J segment 8 bases; nucleotides outside the gene matches: 7. Germline values: CDR1 SEHNR, CDR2 FQNEAQ (reference sequence). The CDR3 has 15 residues.

This sequence joins TRBV6-5 and TRBJ1-2; the D gene is possibly TRBD1 (5 bases). The V end lost 5 bases, the J end lost 7 bases, and 17 bases lay between the germline ends. The CDR3 loop spans 14 amino acids. Germline assignment: CDR1 MNHEY and CDR2 SVGAGI. The CDR3 DNA reads as TGTGCCAGCAGTGGACTAGAGGGGCGCGGTGGCTACACCTTC. Its protein is CASSGLEGRGGYTF.